Each of the 11 T cell receptor beta chains below was sequenced from the same sample in a study of blood T cells in healthy people across ages (dated by TCRdb to between 2014 and 2017). Preparation of the library involved 5' RACE. The listed sequencing device is Illumina HiSeq 2500. A second about 6 to 11 cycle PCR used a sample-barcoded 5' primer and a J-beta primer mix. TCRdb ran its own pipeline on the public reads, namely fastp trimming at Q25 and MiXCR clone calling, and kept in-frame beta chains. Every entry covers one CDR3 protein and lists the most common genes and DNA from its rows. In this sample the table shows some 730,000 distinct CDR3 sequences, about a fifth of which occur a single time. In total, the top ten clones hold 22% of the sample. The sequenced sample was blood. The source of these receptors is a man between 70 and 80 years old in good health.

This clonotype showed up just once. The rearrangement uses TRBV6-6 and TRBJ2-7; possibly TRBD1 for D (5 bases). Germline V gene sequence: CDR1 MNHNY, CDR2 SVGAGI (reference sequence). Deletions cut 6 bases from V and 2 bases from J, with 17 bases between. This CDR3 is built from 15 residues. The CDR3 is CASSQGVGPAYEQYF. DNA of the CDR3: TGTGCCAGCAGCCAAGGGGTGGGCCCGGCCTACGAGCAGTACTTC.

The chain carries TRBV4-1 and TRBJ2-7, with TRBD1 matching over 8 bases. Per the germline V gene, CDR1 is MGHRA and CDR2 is YSYEKL. The J segment lost 2 bases and the V segment lost 3 bases, leaving 6 bases of the junction unmatched. The CDR3 is 15 amino acids. CDR3 sequence: CASSHPDRATYEQYF. The DNA for the CDR3 is TGCGCCAGCAGCCACCCGGACAGGGCAACCTACGAGCAGTACTTC.

The chain combines TRBV5-1 with TRBJ2-5; TRBD2 is a possible D gene (5 bases). Germline-derived CDR1 and CDR2 are SGHRS and YFSETQ. The CDR3 covers 16 residues. The ends were cut back, 0 bases at V and 5 bases at J, with 17 bases in the middle. The CDR3 loop reads CASSLGSASTGETQYF. CDR3 in DNA: TGCGCCAGCAGCTTGGGGTCCGCTAGCACGGGGGAGACCCAGTACTTC.

The chain couples TRBV29-1 to TRBJ2-4; a possible D gene is TRBD2 (6 bases). The CDR3 is 12 residues long. Between the trimmed V and J ends, which lost 7 bases and 2 bases, there was a span of 9 bases. Germline V gene data show CDR1 as SQVTM and CDR2 as ANQGSEA. The CDR3 DNA reads TGCAGCGCCGGGGGTCCCAAAAACATTCAGTACTTC. It yields the protein CSAGGPKNIQYF.

V is TRBV5-6 and J is TRBJ2-4, with D tentatively TRBD1 (6 bases). The CDR3 contains 14 residues. Germline lookup yields CDR1 SGHDT and CDR2 YYEEEE. V lost 4 bases and J 0 bases, leaving 8 bases between the germline ends. The CDR3 DNA follows: TGTGCCAGCAGCACAGGGACAGCCAAAAACATTCAGTACTTC. Protein sequence: CASSTGTAKNIQYF. Combining the CDR3 with reference TRBV5-6 and TRBJ2-4 gives the whole variable domain DAGVTQSPTHLIKTRGQQVTLRCSPKSGHDTVSWYQQALGQGPQFIFQYYEEEERQRGNFPDRFSGHQFPNYSSELNVNALLLGDSALYLCASSTGTAKNIQYFGAGTRLSVL.

There are a few counts of this clonotype. V gene TRBV7-9 combines with J gene TRBJ1-2; no definite D call. Trimming shortened V by 8 bases and J by 1 base, and 11 bases separated the two germline ends. Germline CDR1 is SEHNR and CDR2 is FQNEAQ (reference sequence). The CDR3 is made up of 13 amino acids. CDR3 amino acids: CASEAFFNYGYTF. The CDR3 nucleotides are TGTGCCAGCGAGGCATTTTTTAACTATGGCTACACCTTC.

This clonotype was found a few times. The V call is TRBV6-5, the J call TRBJ1-5, with 7 positions matching TRBD1. The CDR3 loop spans 15 amino acids. Germline values: CDR1 MNHEY, CDR2 SVGAGI. Trimming took 8 bases from V and 1 from J; bases not matched to a gene: 8. CDR3 sequence (DNA): TGTGCCAGCGGCGCCTACAGGGGAAGCAATCAGCCCCAGCATTTT. It is translated as CASGAYRGSNQPQHF.

The table lists this clonotype with many counts. The junction and the germline gene differ at one end; a read error may be behind it. V and J are TRBV3-1 and TRBJ1-1; no clear D gene. CDR1 and CDR2 (germline): LGHDT, YNNKEL (reference sequence). This CDR3 region has 12 residues. DNA of the CDR3: TGTGCCAGCAGTCAAGTTAGCACTGAAGCTTTCTTT. It yields the protein CASSQVSTEAFF. Full variable domain (outside the CDR3, taken from reference TRBV3-1 and TRBJ1-1): DTAVSQTPKYLVTQMGNDKSIKCEQNLGHDTMYWYKQDSKKFLKIMFSYNNKELIINETVPNRFSPKSPDKAHLNLHINSLELGDSAVYFCASSQVSTEAFFGQGTRLTVV.

This clonotype was seen a few times. V is TRBV27 and J is TRBJ2-5; the match to TRBD2 covers 11 bases. With V trimmed by 2 bases and J by 1 base, 9 bases remained unmatched. The CDR3 covers 18 residues. Germline-derived CDR1 and CDR2 are MNHEY and SMNVEV (reference sequence). The CDR3 DNA reads TGTGCCAGCAGTTTAAACCCAAGGACTAGCGGGTTCCAAGAGACCCAGTACTTC. Protein sequence: CASSLNPRTSGFQETQYF.

The V and J genes are TRBV6-1 and TRBJ2-3; 11 nucleotides match TRBD2. J gave up 2 bases and V 6 bases, and 7 bases lay outside the gene matches. This CDR3 is built from 16 residues. Germline V CDR1 and CDR2: MNHNS, SASEGT. The CDR3 region is CASRDRLAGPTDTQYF. For the CDR3, the DNA is TGTGCCAGCAGGGATCGACTAGCGGGGCCCACAGATACGCAGTATTTT.

The rearrangement uses TRBV24-1 and TRBJ2-1; 9 nucleotides line up with TRBD2. The length of the CDR3 is 16 residues. Germline assignment: CDR1 KGHDR and CDR2 SFDVKD. Losses at the gene ends were 6 bases for V and 0 bases for J; bases not matched to a gene: 5. CDR3 DNA sequence: TGTGCCACCAGTTATGCGGGAGGGGGCTCCTACAATGAGCAGTTCTTC. It encodes CATSYAGGGSYNEQFF.